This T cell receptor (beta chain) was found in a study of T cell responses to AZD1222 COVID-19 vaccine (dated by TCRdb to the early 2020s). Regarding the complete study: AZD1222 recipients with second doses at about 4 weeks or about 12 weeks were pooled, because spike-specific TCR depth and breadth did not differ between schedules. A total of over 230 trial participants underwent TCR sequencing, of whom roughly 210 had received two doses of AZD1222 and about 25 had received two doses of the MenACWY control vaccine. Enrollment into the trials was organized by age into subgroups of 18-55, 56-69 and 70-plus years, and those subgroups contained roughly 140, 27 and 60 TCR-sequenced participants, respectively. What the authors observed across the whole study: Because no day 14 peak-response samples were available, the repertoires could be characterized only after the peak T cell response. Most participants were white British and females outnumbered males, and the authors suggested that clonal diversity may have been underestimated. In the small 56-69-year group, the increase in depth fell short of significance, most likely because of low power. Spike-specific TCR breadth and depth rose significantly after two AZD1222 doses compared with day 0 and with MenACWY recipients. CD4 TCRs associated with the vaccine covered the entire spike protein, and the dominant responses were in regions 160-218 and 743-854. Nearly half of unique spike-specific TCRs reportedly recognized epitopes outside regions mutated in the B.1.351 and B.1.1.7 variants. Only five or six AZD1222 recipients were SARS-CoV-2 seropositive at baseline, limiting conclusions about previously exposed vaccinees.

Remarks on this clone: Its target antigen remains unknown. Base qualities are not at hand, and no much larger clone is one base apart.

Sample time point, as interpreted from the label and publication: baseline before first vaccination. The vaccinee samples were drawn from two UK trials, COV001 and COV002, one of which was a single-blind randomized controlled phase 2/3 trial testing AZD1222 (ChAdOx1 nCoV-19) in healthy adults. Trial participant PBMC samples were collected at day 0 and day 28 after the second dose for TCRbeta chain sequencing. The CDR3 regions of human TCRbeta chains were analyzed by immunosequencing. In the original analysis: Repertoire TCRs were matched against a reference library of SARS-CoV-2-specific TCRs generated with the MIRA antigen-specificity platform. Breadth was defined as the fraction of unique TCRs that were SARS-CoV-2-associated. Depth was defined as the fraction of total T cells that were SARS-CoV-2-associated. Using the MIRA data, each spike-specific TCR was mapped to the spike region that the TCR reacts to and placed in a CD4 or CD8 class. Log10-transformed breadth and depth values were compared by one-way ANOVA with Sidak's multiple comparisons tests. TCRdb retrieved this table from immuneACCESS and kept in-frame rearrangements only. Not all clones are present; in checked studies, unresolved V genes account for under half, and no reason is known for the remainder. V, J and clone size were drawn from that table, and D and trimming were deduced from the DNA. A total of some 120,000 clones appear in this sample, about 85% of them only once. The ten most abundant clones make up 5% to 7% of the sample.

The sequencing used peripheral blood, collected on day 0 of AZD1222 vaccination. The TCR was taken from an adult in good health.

The nucleotide sequence is TGTGCCAGCAGTGGAAGAAGTCGGGCTAACTATGGCTACACCTTC. Translation gives CASSGRSRANYGYTF. The chain was built from TRBV28 and TRBJ1-2, with the D gene not confidently named. As encoded in the germline V gene, CDR1 is MDHEN while CDR2 is SYDVKM. A distance of 13 bases separates the germline ends of V and J, which lose 5 bases and 0 bases respectively. The CDR3 has 15 amino acids, counting the end cysteine and phenylalanine. Only the CDR3 DNA is retained, 45 bases long and in frame from the first base.